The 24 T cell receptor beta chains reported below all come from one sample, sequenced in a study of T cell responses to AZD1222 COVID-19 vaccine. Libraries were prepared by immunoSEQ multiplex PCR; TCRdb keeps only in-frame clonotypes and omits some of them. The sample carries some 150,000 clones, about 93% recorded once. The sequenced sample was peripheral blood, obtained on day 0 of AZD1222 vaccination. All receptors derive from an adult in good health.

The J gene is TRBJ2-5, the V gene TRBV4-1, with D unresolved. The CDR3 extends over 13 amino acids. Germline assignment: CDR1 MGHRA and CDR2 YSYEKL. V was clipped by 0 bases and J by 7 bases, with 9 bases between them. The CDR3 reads CASSQDPGTTQYF. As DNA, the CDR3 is TGCGCCAGCAGCCAAGATCCAGGTACGACCCAGTACTTC.

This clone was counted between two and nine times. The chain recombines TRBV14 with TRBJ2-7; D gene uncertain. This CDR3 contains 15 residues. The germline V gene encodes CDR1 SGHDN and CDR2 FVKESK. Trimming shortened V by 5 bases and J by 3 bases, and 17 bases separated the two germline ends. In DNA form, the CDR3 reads TGTGCCAGCAGCAATAGGACGGCGGTCCGCTACGAGCAGTACTTC. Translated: CASSNRTAVRYEQYF.

CDR3 protein: CASSYRGETEAFF. CDR3 coding DNA: TGTGCCAGCAGCTACAGGGGGGAGACTGAAGCTTTCTTT. The gene calls are TRBV7-9 and TRBJ1-1, with 8 bases identical to TRBD1. V dropped 4 bases and J dropped 5; count of bases not matched to a gene: 3. Germline V gene lookup returns CDR1 SEHNR and CDR2 FQNEAQ (reference sequence). The CDR3 consists of 13 residues.

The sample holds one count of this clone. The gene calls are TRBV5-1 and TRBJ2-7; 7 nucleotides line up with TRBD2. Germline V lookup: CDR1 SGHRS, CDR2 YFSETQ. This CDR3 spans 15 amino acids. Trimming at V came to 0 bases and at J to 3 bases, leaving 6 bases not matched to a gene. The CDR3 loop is CASSLGLAAGYEQYF. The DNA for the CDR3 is TGCGCCAGCAGCTTGGGGCTAGCGGCTGGCTACGAGCAGTACTTC.

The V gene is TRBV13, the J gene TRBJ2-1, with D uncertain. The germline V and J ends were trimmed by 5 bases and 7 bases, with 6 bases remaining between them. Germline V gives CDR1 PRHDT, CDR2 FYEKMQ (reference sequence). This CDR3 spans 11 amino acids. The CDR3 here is CASSLLNEQFF. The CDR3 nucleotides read TGTGCCAGCAGCCTCCTAAATGAGCAGTTCTTC.

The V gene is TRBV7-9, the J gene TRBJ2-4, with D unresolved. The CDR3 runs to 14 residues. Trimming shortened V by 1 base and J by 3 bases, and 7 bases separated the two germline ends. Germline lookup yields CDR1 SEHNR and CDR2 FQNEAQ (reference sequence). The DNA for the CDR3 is TGTGCCAGCAGCTTAGAGGGCAGCAAAAACATTCAGTACTTC. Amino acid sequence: CASSLEGSKNIQYF.

The CDR3 loop is CASSQQGITEAFF. CDR3 sequence (DNA): TGTGCCAGCAGCCAACAGGGGATAACTGAAGCTTTCTTT. The V call is TRBV5-6, the J call TRBJ1-1; 7 bases agree with TRBD1. CDR1 and CDR2 (germline): SGHDT, YYEEEE. The CDR3 spans 13 residues. The ends lost 4 bases at V and 5 bases at J; junction bases unmatched: 5.

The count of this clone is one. In DNA form, the CDR3 reads TGCGCCAGCAGCTTGGCCGGGGCAGCGCTTAGGGAGACCCAGTACTTC. It specifies CASSLAGAALRETQYF. This chain uses TRBV5-1 with TRBJ2-5; either TRBD1 or TRBD2 may supply D (5 bases each). CDR3 length: 16 residues. The V gene's germline CDR1 is SGHRS and CDR2 YFSETQ. V lost 0 bases to trimming and J lost 5 bases, with 17 bases between them.

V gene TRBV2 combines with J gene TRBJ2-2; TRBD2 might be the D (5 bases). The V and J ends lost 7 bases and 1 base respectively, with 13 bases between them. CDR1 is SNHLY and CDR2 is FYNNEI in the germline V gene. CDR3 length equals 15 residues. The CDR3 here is CASKVEAGNTGELFF. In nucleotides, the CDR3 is TGTGCCAGCAAGGTTGAGGCGGGGAACACCGGGGAGCTGTTTTTT. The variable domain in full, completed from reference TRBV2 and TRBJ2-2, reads EPEVTQTPSHQVTQMGQEVILRCVPISNHLYFYWYRQILGQKVEFLVSFYNNEISEKSEIFDDQFSVERPDGSNFTLKIRSTKLEDSAMYFCASKVEAGNTGELFFGEGSRLTVL.

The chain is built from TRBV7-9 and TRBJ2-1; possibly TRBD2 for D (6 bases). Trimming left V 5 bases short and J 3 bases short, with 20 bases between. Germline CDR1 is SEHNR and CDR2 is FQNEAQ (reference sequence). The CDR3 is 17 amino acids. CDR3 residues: CASSPRTTRAIYNEQFF. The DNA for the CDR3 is TGTGCCAGCAGCCCAAGGACTACACGCGCCATCTACAATGAGCAGTTCTTC.

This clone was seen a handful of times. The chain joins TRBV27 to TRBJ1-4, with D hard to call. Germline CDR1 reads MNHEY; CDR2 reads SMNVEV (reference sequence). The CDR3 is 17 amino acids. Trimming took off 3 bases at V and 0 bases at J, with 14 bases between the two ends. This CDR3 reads CASSLGIPGPTNEKLFF. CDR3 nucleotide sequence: TGTGCCAGCAGTTTGGGCATCCCAGGTCCAACTAATGAAAAACTGTTTTTT.

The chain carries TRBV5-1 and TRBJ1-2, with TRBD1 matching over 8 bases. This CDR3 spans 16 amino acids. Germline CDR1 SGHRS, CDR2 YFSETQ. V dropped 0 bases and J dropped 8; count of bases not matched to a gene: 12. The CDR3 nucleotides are TGCGCCAGCAGCTTGGACCCCGGGACAGGATCCTTAGGCTACACCTTC. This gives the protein CASSLDPGTGSLGYTF.

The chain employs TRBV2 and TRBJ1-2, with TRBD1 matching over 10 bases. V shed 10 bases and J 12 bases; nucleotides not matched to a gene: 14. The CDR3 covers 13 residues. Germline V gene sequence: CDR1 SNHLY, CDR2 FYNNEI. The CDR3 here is CATLMRQGAGHTF. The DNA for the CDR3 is TGTGCCACCCTCATGAGACAGGGGGCAGGACACACCTTC.

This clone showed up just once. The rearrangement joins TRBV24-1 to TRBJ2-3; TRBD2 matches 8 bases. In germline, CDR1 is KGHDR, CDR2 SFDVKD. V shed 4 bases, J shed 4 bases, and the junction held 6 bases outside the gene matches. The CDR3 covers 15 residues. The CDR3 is CATSDGRAGPDTQYF. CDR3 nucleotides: TGTGCCACCAGTGACGGGAGGGCCGGGCCAGATACGCAGTATTTT.

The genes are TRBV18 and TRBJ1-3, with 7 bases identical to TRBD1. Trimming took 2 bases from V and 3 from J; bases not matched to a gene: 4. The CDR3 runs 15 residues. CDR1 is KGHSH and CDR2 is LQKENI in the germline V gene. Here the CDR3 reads CASSPMGQYGNTIYF. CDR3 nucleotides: TGTGCCAGCTCACCAATGGGACAGTATGGAAACACCATATATTTT.

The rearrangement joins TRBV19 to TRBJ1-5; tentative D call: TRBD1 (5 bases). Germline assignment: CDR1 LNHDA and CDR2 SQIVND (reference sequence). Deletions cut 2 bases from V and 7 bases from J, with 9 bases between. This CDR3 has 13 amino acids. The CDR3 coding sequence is TGTGCCAGTAGTATATGGGGCCGGCAGCCCCAGCATTTT. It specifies CASSIWGRQPQHF.

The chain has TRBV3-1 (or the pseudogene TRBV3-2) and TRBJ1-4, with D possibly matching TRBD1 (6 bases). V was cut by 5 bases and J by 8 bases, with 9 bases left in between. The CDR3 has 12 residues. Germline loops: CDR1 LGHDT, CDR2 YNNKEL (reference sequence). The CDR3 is CASSRTEEKLFF. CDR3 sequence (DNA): TGTGCCAGCAGCAGGACAGAAGAAAAACTGTTTTTT.

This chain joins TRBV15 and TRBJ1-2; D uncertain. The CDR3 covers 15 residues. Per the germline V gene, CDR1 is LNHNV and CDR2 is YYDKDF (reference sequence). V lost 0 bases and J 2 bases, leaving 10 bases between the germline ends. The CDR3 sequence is CATSRDEVRNYGYTF. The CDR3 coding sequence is TGTGCCACCAGCAGAGATGAGGTCAGAAACTATGGCTACACCTTC.

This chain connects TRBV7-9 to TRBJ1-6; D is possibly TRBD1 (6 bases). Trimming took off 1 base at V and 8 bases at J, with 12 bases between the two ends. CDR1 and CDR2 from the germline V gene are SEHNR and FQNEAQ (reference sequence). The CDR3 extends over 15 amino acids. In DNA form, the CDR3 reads TGTGCCAGCAGCTTAGGAGGGGGGGGATATTCACCCCTCCACTTT. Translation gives CASSLGGGGYSPLHF.

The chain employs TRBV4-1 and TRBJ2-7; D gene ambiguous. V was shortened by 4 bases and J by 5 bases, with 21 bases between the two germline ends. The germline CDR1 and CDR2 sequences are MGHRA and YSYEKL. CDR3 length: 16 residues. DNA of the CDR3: TGCGCCAGCAGCCCGGAGCTGGCGGTTACGACCCACGAGCAGTACTTC. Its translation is CASSPELAVTTHEQYF.

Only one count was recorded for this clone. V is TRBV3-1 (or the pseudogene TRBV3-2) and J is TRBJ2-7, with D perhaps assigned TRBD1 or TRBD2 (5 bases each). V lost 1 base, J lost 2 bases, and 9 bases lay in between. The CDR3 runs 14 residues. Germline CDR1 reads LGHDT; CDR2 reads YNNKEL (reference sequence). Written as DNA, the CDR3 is TGTGCCAGCAGCCAAGCCGGGGACCCCTACGAGCAGTACTTC. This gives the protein CASSQAGDPYEQYF.

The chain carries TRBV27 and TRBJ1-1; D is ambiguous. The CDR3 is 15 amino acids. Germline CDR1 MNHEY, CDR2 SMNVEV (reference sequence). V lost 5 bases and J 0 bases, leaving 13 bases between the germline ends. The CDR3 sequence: CASSSRWEMNTEAFF. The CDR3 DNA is TGTGCCAGCAGTAGTCGGTGGGAGATGAACACTGAAGCTTTCTTT.

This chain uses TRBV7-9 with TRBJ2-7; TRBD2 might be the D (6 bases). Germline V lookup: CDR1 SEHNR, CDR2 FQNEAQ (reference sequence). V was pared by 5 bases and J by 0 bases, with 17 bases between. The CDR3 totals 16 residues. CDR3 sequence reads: CASSPLDGGSSYEQYF. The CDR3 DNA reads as TGTGCCAGCAGCCCACTTGACGGGGGTTCCTCCTACGAGCAGTACTTC.

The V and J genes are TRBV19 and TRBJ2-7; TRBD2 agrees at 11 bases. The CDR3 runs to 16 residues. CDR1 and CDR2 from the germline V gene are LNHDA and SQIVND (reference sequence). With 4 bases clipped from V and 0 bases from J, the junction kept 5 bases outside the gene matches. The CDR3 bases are TGTGCCAGTAGTAAAACTAGCGGGGGAAGCTCCTACGAGCAGTACTTC. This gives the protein CASSKTSGGSSYEQYF.